The 4 T cell receptor beta chains presented below share a single source sample, sequenced in a study of cytomegalovirus exposure and HLA in healthy donors. A multiplex PCR was run with 60 Vbeta primers and 13 Jbeta primers. Measured with immunoSEQ multiplex PCR; TCRdb has only the in-frame clones, and not every one. The sample records 35,000 to 55,000 clones, around 73% being singletons. The sequencing input was PBMCs. The receptors come from a woman in her thirties in good health and CMV-seronegative.

The chain has TRBV18 and TRBJ1-6, with 7 bases fitting TRBD1. Germline trimming cut 2 bases from V and 4 bases from J; bases unmatched to any gene: 2. The length of the CDR3 is 15 residues. In germline, CDR1 is KGHSH, CDR2 LQKENI. CDR3: CASSPSGGYNSPLHF. The CDR3 region has the DNA TGTGCCAGCTCACCATCAGGGGGATATAATTCACCCCTCCACTTT.

In regard to this clone: Since a much larger clone is just one base distant, this may be a read error. The rearrangement links TRBV5-1 to TRBJ2-2; TRBD1 matches 10 bases. This CDR3 contains 15 residues. V was pared by 4 bases and J by 3 bases, with 3 bases of the junction left unmatched. CDR1 is SGHRS, CDR2 YFSETQ, per germline. CDR3 DNA: TGCGCCAGCAGCCCCGGGACAGGGGACACCGGGGAGCTGTTTTTT. Residues: CASSPGTGDTGELFF.

This rearrangement joins TRBV6-5 to TRBJ1-1; D is ambiguous. The V gene's germline CDR1 is MNHEY and CDR2 SVGAGI. V was pared by 0 bases and J by 5 bases, with 13 bases between. This CDR3 region has 15 residues. CDR3 sequence: CASSYSVPPLTEAFF. CDR3 bases: TGTGCCAGCAGTTACTCCGTGCCCCCCCTAACTGAAGCTTTCTTT.

This sequence joins TRBV4-1 and TRBJ1-1, with D perhaps TRBD1 (5 bases). The CDR3 covers 15 residues. V was pared by 4 bases and J by 4 bases, with 16 bases between. Germline CDR1 and CDR2: MGHRA and YSYEKL. CDR3 sequence reads: CASSLGGDLSTEAFF. The CDR3 nucleotides are TGCGCCAGCAGCCTGGGGGGAGATCTTAGCACTGAAGCTTTCTTT.